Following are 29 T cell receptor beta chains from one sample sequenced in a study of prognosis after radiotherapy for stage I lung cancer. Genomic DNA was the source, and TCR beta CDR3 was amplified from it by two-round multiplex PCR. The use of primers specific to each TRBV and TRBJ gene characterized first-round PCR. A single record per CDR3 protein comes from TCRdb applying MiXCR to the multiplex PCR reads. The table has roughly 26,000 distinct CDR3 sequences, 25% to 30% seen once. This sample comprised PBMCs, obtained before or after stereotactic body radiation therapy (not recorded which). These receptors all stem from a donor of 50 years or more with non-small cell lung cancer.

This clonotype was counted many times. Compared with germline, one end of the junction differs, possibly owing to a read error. The CDR3 spells CASSSTGRLNTGKLFF. DNA for the CDR3: TGTGCTAGCAGCTCAACGGGACGCCTGAACACCGGGAAGCTGTTTTTT. This chain connects TRBV7-7 to TRBJ2-2, with D perhaps matching TRBD1 or TRBD2 (5 bases each). CDR3 length: 16 amino acids. Germline CDR1 is SSHAT and CDR2 is FNYEAQ (reference sequence).

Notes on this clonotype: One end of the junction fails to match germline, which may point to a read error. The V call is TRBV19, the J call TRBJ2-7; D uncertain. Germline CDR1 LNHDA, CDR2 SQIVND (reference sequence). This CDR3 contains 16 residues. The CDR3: CASSKGLVAQVYEHYF. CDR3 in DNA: TGTGCCAGTAGTAAAGGGCTGGTGGCGCAGGTCTACGAGCATTACTTC.

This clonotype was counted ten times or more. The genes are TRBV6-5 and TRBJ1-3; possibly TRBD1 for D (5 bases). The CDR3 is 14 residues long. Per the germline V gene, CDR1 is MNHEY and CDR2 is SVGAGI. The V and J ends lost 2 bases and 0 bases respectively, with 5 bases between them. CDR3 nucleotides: TGTGCCAGCAGTTACGGGGGCTCTGGAAACACCATATATTTT. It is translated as CASSYGGSGNTIYF.

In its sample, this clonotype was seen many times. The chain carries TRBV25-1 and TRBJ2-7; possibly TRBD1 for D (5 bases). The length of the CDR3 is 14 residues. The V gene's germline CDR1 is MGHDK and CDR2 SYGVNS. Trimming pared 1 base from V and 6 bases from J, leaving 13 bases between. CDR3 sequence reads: CASSESGRACEQYF. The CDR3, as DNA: TGTGCCAGCAGTGAATCCGGCAGGGCCTGCGAGCAGTACTTC.

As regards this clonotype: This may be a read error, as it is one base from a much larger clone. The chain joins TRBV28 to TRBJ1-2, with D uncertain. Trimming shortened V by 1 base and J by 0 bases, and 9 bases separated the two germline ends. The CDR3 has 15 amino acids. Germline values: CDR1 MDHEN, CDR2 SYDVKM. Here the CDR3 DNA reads TGTGCCAGCAGTTTATACTGCGGACCTAACTATGGCTACACCTTC. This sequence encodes CASSLYCGPNYGYTF.

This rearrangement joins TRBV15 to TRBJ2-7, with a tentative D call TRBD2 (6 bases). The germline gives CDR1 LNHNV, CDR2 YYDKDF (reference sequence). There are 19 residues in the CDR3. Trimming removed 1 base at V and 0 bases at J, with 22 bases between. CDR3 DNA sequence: TGTGCCACCAGCAGAGCCCGAGTCGGGAACGGGAGTTTCTCCTACGAGCAGTACTTC. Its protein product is CATSRARVGNGSFSYEQYF. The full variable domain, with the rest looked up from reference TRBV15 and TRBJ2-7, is DAMVIQNPRYQVTQFGKPVTLSCSQTLNHNVMYWYQQKSSQAPKLLFHYYDKDFNNEADTPDNFQSRRPNTSFCFLDIRSPGLGDTAMYLCATSRARVGNGSFSYEQYFGPGTRLTVT.

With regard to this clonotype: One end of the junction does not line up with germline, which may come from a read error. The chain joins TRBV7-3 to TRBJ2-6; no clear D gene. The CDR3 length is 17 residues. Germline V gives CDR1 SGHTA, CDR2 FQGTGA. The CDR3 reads CASSLFPGSSGDNVLTF. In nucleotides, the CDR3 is TGCGCCAGCAGCTTATTTCCGGGTAGCTCTGGGGACAACGTCCTGACTTTC.

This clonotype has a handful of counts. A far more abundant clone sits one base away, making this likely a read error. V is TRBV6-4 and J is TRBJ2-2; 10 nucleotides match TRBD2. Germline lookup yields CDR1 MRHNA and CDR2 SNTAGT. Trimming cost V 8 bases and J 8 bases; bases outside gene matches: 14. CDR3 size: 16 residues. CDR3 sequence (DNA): TGTGCCAGCCGTCCCCCGGTACTAGCGGGGTGGGGGGAGCTGTTTTTT. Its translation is CASRPPVLAGWGELFF.

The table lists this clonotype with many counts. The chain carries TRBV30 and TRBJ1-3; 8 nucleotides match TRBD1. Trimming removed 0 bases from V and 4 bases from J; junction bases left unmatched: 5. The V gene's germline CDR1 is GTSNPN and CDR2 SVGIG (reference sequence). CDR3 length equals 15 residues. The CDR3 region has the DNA TGTGCCTGGAGTGTACGCAGGGGGCTGGGAAACACCATATATTTT. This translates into CAWSVRRGLGNTIYF.

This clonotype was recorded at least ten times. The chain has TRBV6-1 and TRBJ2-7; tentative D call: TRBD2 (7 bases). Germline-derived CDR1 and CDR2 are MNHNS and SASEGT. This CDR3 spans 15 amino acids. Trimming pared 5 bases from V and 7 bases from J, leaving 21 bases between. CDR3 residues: CASSRTGGMPKEQYF. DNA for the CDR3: TGTGCCAGCAGTAGAACGGGGGGCATGCCTAAGGAGCAGTACTTC.

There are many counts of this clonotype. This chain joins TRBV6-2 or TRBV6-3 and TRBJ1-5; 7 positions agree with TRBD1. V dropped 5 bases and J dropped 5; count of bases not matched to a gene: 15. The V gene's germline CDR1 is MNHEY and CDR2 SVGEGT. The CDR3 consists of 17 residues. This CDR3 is CASSEVNRGGGYQPQHF. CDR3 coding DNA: TGTGCCAGCAGTGAAGTGAATAGGGGAGGGGGCTATCAGCCCCAGCATTTT.

CDR3 sequence reads: CASRTTGTKGGTGELFF. The CDR3, as DNA: TGTGCCAGCAGAACTACCGGGACTAAAGGGGGGACCGGGGAGCTGTTTTTT. This chain connects TRBV28 to TRBJ2-2; maybe TRBD2 (7 bases). CDR3 size: 17 residues. CDR1 and CDR2 from the germline V gene are MDHEN and SYDVKM. Between the trimmed V and J ends, which lost 6 bases and 5 bases, there was a span of 22 bases.

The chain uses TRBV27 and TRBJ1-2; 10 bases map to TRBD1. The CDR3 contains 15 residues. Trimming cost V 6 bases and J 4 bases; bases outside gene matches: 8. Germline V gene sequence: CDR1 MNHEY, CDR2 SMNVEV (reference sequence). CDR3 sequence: CASRYPGTGVYGYTF. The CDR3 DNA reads TGTGCCAGCAGGTATCCCGGGACAGGGGTCTATGGCTACACCTTC.

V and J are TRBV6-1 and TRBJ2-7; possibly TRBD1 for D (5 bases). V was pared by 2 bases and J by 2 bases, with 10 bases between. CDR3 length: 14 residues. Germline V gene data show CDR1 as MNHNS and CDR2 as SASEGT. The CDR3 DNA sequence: TGTGCCAGCAGTGAATGGGCAGGGACCTACGAGCAGTACTTC. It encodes CASSEWAGTYEQYF.

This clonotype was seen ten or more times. CDR3 sequence: CASSLARPYGYTF. The CDR3 DNA is TGTGCCAGCAGCTTAGCAAGGCCCTATGGCTACACCTTC. The chain combines TRBV7-2 with TRBJ1-2; D remains ambiguous. Germline CDR1 is SGHTA and CDR2 is FQGNSA. Trimming cost V 0 bases and J 4 bases, with 6 bases left between them. CDR3 length equals 13 residues.

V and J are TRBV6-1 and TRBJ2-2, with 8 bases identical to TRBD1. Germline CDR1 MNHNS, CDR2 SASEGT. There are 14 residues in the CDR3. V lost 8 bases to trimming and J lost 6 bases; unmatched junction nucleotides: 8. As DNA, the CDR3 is TGTGCCAGCTCAAGGACAGGGATTGCCGGGGAGCTGTTTTTT. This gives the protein CASSRTGIAGELFF.

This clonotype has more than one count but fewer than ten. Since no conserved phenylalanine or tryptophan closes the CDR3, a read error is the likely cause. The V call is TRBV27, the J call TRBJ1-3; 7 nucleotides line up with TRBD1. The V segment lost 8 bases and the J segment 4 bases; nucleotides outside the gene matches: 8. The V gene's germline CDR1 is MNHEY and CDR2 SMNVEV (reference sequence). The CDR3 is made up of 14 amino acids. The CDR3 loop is CASGRQGAGNTIYS. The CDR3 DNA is TGTGCCAGCGGGAGACAGGGCGCAGGAAACACCATATATTCT.

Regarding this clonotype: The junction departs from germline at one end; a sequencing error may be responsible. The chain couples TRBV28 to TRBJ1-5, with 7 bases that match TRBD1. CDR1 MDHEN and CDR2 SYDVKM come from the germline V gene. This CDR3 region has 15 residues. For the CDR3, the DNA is TGTGCCAGCAGTTTCCGGGGGAGGGGGCGCCAGCCCAAGCATTTT. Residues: CASSFRGRGRQPKHF.

The CDR3 DNA follows: TGTGCCTGGAGTGTAAGAGTGTTGAACACTGAAGCTTTCTTT. Amino acids: CAWSVRVLNTEAFF. The V and J genes are TRBV30 and TRBJ1-1; no reliable D call. There are 14 residues in the CDR3. The V gene's germline CDR1 is GTSNPN and CDR2 SVGIG (reference sequence). V lost 0 bases and J lost 0, with 8 bases in between.

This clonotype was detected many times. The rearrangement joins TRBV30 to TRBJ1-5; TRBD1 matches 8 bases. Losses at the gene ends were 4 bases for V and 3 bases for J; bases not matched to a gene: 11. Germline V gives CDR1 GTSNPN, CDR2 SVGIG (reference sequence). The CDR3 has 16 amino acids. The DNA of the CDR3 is TGTGCCTGGACCCCATCAGCAGGGGGCGTCAATCAGCCCCAGCATTTT. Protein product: CAWTPSAGGVNQPQHF.

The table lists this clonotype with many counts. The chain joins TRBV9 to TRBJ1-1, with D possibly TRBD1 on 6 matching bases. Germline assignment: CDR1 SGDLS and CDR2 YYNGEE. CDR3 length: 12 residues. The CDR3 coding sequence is TGTGCGAGCGGGGGGGGCGGTACTGAAGCTTTCTTT. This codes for CASGGGGTEAFF.

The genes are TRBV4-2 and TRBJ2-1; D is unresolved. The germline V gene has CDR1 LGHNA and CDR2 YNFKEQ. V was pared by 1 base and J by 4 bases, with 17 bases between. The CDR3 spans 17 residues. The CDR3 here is CASSQVRATLSYNEQFF. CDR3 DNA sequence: TGTGCCAGCAGCCAAGTCCGTGCGACACTGTCGTACAATGAGCAGTTCTTC.

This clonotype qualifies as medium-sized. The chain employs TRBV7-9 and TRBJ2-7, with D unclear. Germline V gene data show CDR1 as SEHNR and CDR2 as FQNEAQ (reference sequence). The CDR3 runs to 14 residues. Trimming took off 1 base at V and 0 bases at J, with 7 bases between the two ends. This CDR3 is CASSLEGSSYEQYF. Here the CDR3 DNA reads TGTGCCAGCAGCTTAGAGGGCAGCTCCTACGAGCAGTACTTC.

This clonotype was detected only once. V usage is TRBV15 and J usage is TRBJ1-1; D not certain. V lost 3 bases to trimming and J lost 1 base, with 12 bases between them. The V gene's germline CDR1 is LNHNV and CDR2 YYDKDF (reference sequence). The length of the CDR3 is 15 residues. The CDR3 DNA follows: TGTGCCACCAGCAGCGGCGGTGGGAGGAACACTGAAGCTTTCTTT. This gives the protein CATSSGGGRNTEAFF.

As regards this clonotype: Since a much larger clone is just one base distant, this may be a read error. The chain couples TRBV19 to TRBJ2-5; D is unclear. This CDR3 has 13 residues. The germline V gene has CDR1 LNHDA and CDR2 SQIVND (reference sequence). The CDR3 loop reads CASSRALPEAQYF. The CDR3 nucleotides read TGTGCCAGTTCCCGGGCCCTACCAGAGGCCCAGTACTTC.

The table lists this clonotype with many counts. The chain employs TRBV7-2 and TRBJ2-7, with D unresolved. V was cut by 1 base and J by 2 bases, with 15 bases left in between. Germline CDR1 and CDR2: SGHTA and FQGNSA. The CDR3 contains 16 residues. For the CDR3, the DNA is TGTGCCAGCAGCTTAGTTGCGGCCACACAAACCTACGAGCAGTACTTC. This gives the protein CASSLVAATQTYEQYF.

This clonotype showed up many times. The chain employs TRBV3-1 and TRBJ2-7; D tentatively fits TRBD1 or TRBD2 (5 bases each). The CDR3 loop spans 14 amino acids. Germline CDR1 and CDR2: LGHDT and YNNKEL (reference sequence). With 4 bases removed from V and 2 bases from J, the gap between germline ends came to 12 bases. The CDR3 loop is CASSLPGTTYEQYF. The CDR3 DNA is TGTGCCAGCAGCCTTCCCGGGACGACCTACGAGCAGTACTTC.

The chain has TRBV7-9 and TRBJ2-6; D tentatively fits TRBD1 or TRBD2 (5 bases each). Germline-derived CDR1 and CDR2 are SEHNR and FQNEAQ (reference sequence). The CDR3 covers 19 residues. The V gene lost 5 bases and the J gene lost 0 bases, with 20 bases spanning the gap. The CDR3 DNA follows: TGTGCCAGCAGCATGACAGACAAAATAGGGAGCTCTGGGGCCAACGTCCTGACTTTC. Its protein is CASSMTDKIGSSGANVLTF. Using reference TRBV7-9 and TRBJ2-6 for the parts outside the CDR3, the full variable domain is DTGVSQNPRHKITKRGQNVTFRCDPISEHNRLYWYRQTLGQGPEFLTYFQNEAQLEKSRLLSDRFSAERPKGSFSTLEIQRTEQGDSAMYLCASSMTDKIGSSGANVLTFGAGSRLTVL.

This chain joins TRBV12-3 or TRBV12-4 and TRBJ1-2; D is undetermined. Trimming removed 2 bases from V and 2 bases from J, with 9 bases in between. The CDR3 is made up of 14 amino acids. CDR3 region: CASSLFLQNYGYTF. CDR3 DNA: TGTGCCAGCAGTTTATTTCTACAGAACTATGGCTACACCTTC.